This paragraph reports one T cell receptor beta chain. This clonotype has at least ten counts. Its antigen is currently not known. No base quality values were provided; no much bigger clone lies one nucleotide off. The sample is drawn from a study of human T cells and chemical hapten exposure (dated by TCRdb to the early 2020s). Regarding the complete study: For sensitization, 2% DPC in acetone was applied to a roughly 2 cm by roughly 2 cm area of upper inner arm skin. Throughout the approximately 25-week study period, patients were also given weekly therapeutic DPC doses on the scalp. Patch testing was performed on the upper back with Finn chambers containing 0.01% DPC, and the patch tests were scored after 6 days according to International Contact Dermatitis Research Group standards. The patient cohort, mostly female, included alopecia areata with under or over 50% scalp involvement, alopecia totalis and alopecia universalis. Libraries were pooled for sequencing, and variation in per-sample TCR yields was attributed mainly to small differences in library volumes within the pool. This study followed changes in the peripheral blood TCR repertoire in vivo during primary and secondary sensitization of alopecia patients to the hapten diphenylcyclopropenone (DPC). Patient blood was sampled pre-sensitization (week 0) and at 2, 6 and about 24 weeks after DPC sensitization. Blood for TCR sequencing was provided by twenty-nine alopecia patients at one to four time points (pre-sensitization, 2, 6 and 24 weeks).

Taken with the paper, the label for time point translates to: pre-sensitization, week 0. The sample's treatment or condition label is to be understood as: therapeutic diphenylcyclopropenone sensitization with weekly scalp DPC. At each patch-test visit, blood was drawn before the patch test was applied. To be eligible, patients had to be aged 18 to 70, diagnosed with alopecia and judged suitable for DPC therapy, while pregnant patients were excluded. Total RNA was extracted from unfractionated whole blood collected in Tempus Blood RNA tubes. Receptor libraries were prepared by RACE. Sequenced on a NextSeq 500. Library preparation attached unique molecular identifiers to individual cDNA molecules for quantitative, reproducible TCR counting. From each blood RNA sample, both TCR alpha and TCR beta chains were sequenced. As for how the authors treated the data: Samples had a median of around 92,000 TCRs, with a range from roughly 23,224 to 700,000. V, J and CDR3 annotation of the TCR reads was performed with the Decombinator software suite. Every sample was subsampled to the same number of TCRs (28,000) for the PS versus PT1 abundance plots. TCRs were defined as expanded if absent before sensitization and observed at least eight times at the 2-week time point. TCRdb ran its own pipeline on the public reads, namely fastp trimming at Q25 and MiXCR clone calling, and kept in-frame beta chains. For every CDR3 protein sequence, its rows merge into one entry that carries the most common genes and DNA. None of the V and J calls come from the authors' own analysis; TCRdb made them. This sample lists around 330,000 distinct CDR3 sequences; about 5.4% were detected once. Over 7% of the sample is held by the ten biggest clonotypes.

Taken from cysteine to phenylalanine, the CDR3 has 14 residues. Kept here is only the CDR3 DNA, which spans 42 bases and is read in frame from base 1. CDR1 and CDR2 (DFQATT, SNEGSKA) derive from the germline V gene (reference sequence). V drops 2 bases and J drops 0 bases, leaving 8 bases in between. What the study reported, not specific to this receptor: Expanded TCRs formed significantly more large CDR3 similarity clusters than pre-sensitization or healthy control sets, consistent with antigen-driven responses. Alopecia, a presumed autoimmune disease, was present in all patients, so the immune response of the patients might differ from that of healthy individuals. Repeated subsampling changed both the strength of the expansion versus patch-test correlation and the threshold at which the correlation became significant. Patch test score was positively correlated with the number of PT1 expanded TCRs, with significance at thresholds 8, 16 and 32 but not at 4. The number of TCRs above 1 in 1000 frequency did not change with DPC sensitization; there was no evidence of global repertoire structure alterations.

The chain employs TRBV20-1 and TRBJ1-3, with a tentative D gene TRBD1 over 5 matching bases. The sequences come from whole blood, collected in connection with sensitization to the hapten diphenylcyclopropenone (DPC). This clonotype was sampled from a young woman with alopecia areata. Some clones in this sample may be carry-over from other donors' samples. The CDR3 loop reads CSARQGFSGNTIYF. DNA sequence: TGCAGTGCTAGACAGGGTTTCTCTGGAAACACCATATATTTT.